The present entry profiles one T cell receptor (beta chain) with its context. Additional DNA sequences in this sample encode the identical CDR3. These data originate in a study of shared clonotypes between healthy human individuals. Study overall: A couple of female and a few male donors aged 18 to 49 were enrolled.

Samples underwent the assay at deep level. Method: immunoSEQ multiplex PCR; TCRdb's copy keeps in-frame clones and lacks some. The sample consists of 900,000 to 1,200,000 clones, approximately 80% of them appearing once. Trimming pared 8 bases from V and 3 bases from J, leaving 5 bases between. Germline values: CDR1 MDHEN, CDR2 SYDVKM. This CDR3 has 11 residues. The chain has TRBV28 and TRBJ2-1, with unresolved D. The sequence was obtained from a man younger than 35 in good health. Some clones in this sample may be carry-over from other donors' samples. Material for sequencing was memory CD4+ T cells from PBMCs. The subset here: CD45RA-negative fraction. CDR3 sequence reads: CASRVYNEQFF. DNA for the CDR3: TGTGCCAGCCGGGTCTACAATGAGCAGTTCTTC.